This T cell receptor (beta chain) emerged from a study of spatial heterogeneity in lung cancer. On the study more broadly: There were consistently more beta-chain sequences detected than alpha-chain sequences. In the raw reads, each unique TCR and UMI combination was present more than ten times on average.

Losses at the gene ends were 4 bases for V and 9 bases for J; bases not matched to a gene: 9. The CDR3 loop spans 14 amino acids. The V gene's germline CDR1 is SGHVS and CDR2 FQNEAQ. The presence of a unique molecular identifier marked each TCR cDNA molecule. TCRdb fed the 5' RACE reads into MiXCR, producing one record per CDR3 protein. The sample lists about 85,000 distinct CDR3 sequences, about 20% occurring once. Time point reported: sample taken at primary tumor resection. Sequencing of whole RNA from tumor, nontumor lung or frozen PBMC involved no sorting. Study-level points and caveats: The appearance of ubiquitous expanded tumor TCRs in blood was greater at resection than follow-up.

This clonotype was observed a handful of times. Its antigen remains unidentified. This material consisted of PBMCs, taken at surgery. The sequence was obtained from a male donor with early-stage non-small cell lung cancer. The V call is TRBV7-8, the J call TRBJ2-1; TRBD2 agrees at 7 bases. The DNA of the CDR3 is TGTGCCAGCAGCTGGGGTCGACTAGCACCTGAGCAGTTCTTC. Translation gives CASSWGRLAPEQFF.